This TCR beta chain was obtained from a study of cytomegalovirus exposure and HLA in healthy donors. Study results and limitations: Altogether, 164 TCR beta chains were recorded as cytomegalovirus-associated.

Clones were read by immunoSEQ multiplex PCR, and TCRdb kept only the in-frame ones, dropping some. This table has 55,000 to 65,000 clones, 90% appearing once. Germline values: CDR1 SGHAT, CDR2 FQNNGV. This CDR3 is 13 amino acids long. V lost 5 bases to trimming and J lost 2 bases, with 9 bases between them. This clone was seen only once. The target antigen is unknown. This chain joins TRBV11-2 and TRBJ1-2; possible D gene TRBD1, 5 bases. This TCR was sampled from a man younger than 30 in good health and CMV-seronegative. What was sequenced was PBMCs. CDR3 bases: TGTGCCAGCAGCCCTGACAGAAACTATGGCTACACCTTC. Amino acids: CASSPDRNYGYTF.